This T cell receptor (beta chain) was recorded in a study of T-cell reconstitution after alpha-beta-depleted transplantation in children. Study observations and caveats: Expanded clones from the graft, numbering several hundred, reportedly supplied alpha-beta T cells about two months after transplant. A year had passed since transplant, and T-cell counts and diversity by then came mostly from newly produced T cells.

The CDR3 contains 12 residues. Germline V lookup: CDR1 GTSNPN, CDR2 SVGIG (reference sequence). V dropped 0 bases and J dropped 8; count of bases not matched to a gene: 0. This clonotype was counted only a few times. Its antigen is not known. The library targeted TCRbeta and was prepared with unique molecular identifiers. MiXCR, run by TCRdb on the PCR reads, gives a single entry per CDR3 protein. The sample lists around 670,000 distinct CDR3 sequences, about 12% occurring once. This sequence joins TRBV30 and TRBJ2-1, with 8 positions matching TRBD2. Sample: PBMCs, taken before TCRalphabeta/CD19-depleted stem cell transplant. The source is a girl aged 2 to 10 with congenital amegakaryocytic thrombocytopenia, due to receive a stem cell transplant. In DNA, the CDR3 is TGTGCCTGGAGTGTACTAGCGGATGAGCAGTTCTTC. Translating gives CAWSVLADEQFF. Combining the CDR3 with reference TRBV30 and TRBJ2-1 gives the whole variable domain SQTIHQWPATLVQPVGSPLSLECTVEGTSNPNLYWYRQAAGRGLQLLFYSVGIGQISSEVPQNLSASRPQDRQFILSSKKLLLSDSGFYLCAWSVLADEQFFGPGTRLTVL.